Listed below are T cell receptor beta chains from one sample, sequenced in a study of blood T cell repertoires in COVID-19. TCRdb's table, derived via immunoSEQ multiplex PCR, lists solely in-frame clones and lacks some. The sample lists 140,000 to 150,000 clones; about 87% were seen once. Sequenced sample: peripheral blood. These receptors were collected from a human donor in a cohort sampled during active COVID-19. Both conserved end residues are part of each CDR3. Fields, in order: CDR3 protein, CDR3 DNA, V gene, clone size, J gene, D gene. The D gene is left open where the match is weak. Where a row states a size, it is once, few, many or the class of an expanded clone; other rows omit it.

cdr3_aa: CASRLAGGAAGELFF; cdr3_nt: TGTGCCAGCAGACTAGCGGGGGGGGCGGCCGGGGAGCTGTTTTTT; v_call: TRBV6-5; clone_size: -; j_call: TRBJ2-2; d_call: TRBD2
cdr3_aa: CATSPRESVMLANYGYTF; cdr3_nt: TGTGCCACCAGCCCTCGGGAATCCGTCATGTTAGCTAACTATGGCTACACCTTC; v_call: TRBV15; clone_size: -; j_call: TRBJ1-2; d_call: -
cdr3_aa: CASSSQGGITDTQYF; cdr3_nt: TGCGCCAGCAGCTCACAGGGGGGGATCACAGATACGCAGTATTTT; v_call: TRBV5-1; clone_size: -; j_call: TRBJ2-3; d_call: -
cdr3_aa: CASSYGHTSGNQPQHF; cdr3_nt: TGTGCCAGCAGTTACGGGCACACATCGGGCAATCAGCCCCAGCATTTT; v_call: TRBV6-5; clone_size: few; j_call: TRBJ1-5; d_call: -
cdr3_aa: CASSYDRRQGEAFF; cdr3_nt: TGTGCCAGCAGTTACGACCGACGACAGGGTGAAGCTTTCTTT; v_call: TRBV6-5; clone_size: -; j_call: TRBJ1-1; d_call: TRBD1
cdr3_aa: CASSWPAGSQPQHF; cdr3_nt: TGTGCCAGCAGTTGGCCCGCGGGGAGTCAGCCCCAGCATTTT; v_call: TRBV6-2/TRBV6-3; clone_size: -; j_call: TRBJ1-5; d_call: -
cdr3_aa: CASSLYSSGANVLTF; cdr3_nt: TGTGCCAGCAGCTTGTATTCCTCTGGGGCCAACGTCCTGACTTTC; v_call: TRBV5-4; clone_size: -; j_call: TRBJ2-6; d_call: -
cdr3_aa: CASSFGGGMAFF; cdr3_nt: TGTGCCAGCAGCTTCGGGGGGGGTATGGCTTTCTTT; v_call: TRBV5-4; clone_size: -; j_call: TRBJ1-1; d_call: -
cdr3_aa: CASSHPDDRGRTEAFF; cdr3_nt: TGTGCCAGCAGCCATCCGGACGACAGGGGGCGGACTGAAGCTTTCTTT; v_call: TRBV3-1/TRBV3-2; clone_size: -; j_call: TRBJ1-1; d_call: TRBD1
cdr3_aa: CASSHPRGDARVYSNQPQHF; cdr3_nt: TGTGCCAGCAGCCACCCCAGGGGGGACGCGAGAGTTTATAGCAATCAGCCCCAGCATTTT; v_call: TRBV14; clone_size: -; j_call: TRBJ1-5; d_call: TRBD1
cdr3_aa: CASSLSRQGYGYTF; cdr3_nt: TGTGCCAGCAGTTTATCGCGACAGGGGTATGGCTACACCTTC; v_call: TRBV28; clone_size: -; j_call: TRBJ1-2; d_call: TRBD1
cdr3_aa: CASSREARRDSPLHF; cdr3_nt: TGTGCCAGCAGCCGTGAGGCCAGGAGGGATTCACCCCTCCACTTT; v_call: TRBV4-2; clone_size: -; j_call: TRBJ1-6; d_call: -
cdr3_aa: CASRAAADNQPQHF; cdr3_nt: TGTGCCAGCAGAGCGGCCGCGGACAATCAGCCCCAGCATTTT; v_call: TRBV5-5; clone_size: few; j_call: TRBJ1-5; d_call: -
cdr3_aa: CASRFTGVNTEAFF; cdr3_nt: TGTGCCAGCAGGTTTACAGGGGTGAACACTGAAGCTTTCTTT; v_call: TRBV7-2; clone_size: -; j_call: TRBJ1-1; d_call: TRBD1
cdr3_aa: CASSQGTKGSDTQYF; cdr3_nt: TGTGCCAGCAGTCAAGGGACTAAAGGTTCAGATACGCAGTATTTT; v_call: TRBV11-2; clone_size: -; j_call: TRBJ2-3; d_call: TRBD2
cdr3_aa: CASSVGGPNYGYTF; cdr3_nt: TGTGCCAGCAGTGTAGGAGGTCCTAACTATGGCTACACCTTC; v_call: TRBV2; clone_size: -; j_call: TRBJ1-2; d_call: -
cdr3_aa: CASSLGGGVGYTF; cdr3_nt: TGTGCCAGCAGCTTAGGCGGGGGTGTTGGCTACACCTTC; v_call: TRBV7-2; clone_size: -; j_call: TRBJ1-2; d_call: -
cdr3_aa: CATSGQKNQPQHF; cdr3_nt: TGTGCCACCAGCGGACAGAAGAATCAGCCCCAGCATTTT; v_call: TRBV15; clone_size: -; j_call: TRBJ1-5; d_call: -
cdr3_aa: CASSRTGGSQPQHF; cdr3_nt: TGTGCCAGCAGCCGGACAGGGGGGAGCCAGCCCCAGCATTTT; v_call: TRBV7-9; clone_size: -; j_call: TRBJ1-5; d_call: TRBD1
cdr3_aa: CASSINRGRETQYF; cdr3_nt: TGTGCCAGTAGTATTAACAGGGGCAGAGAGACCCAGTACTTC; v_call: TRBV19; clone_size: -; j_call: TRBJ2-5; d_call: TRBD1
cdr3_aa: CAISVTGGGNTGELFF; cdr3_nt: TGTGCCATCAGTGTTACAGGGGGCGGGAACACCGGGGAGCTGTTTTTT; v_call: TRBV10-3; clone_size: -; j_call: TRBJ2-2; d_call: TRBD1
cdr3_aa: CASSPTPGTEAFF; cdr3_nt: TGTGCCAGCAGCCCAACACCGGGGACTGAAGCTTTCTTT; v_call: TRBV7-2; clone_size: -; j_call: TRBJ1-1; d_call: -
cdr3_aa: CASSSPPGYEQFF; cdr3_nt: TGTGCCAGCAGCTCTCCACCTGGCTATGAGCAGTTCTTC; v_call: TRBV11-2; clone_size: -; j_call: TRBJ2-1; d_call: -
cdr3_aa: CASAEGGQLNGYTF; cdr3_nt: TGTGCCAGCGCGGAGGGGGGGCAGCTGAATGGCTACACCTTC; v_call: TRBV11-3; clone_size: -; j_call: TRBJ1-2; d_call: -
cdr3_aa: CAWSVPGVTVNGYTF; cdr3_nt: TGTGCCTGGAGTGTACCAGGGGTCACAGTCAATGGCTACACCTTC; v_call: TRBV30; clone_size: -; j_call: TRBJ1-2; d_call: -